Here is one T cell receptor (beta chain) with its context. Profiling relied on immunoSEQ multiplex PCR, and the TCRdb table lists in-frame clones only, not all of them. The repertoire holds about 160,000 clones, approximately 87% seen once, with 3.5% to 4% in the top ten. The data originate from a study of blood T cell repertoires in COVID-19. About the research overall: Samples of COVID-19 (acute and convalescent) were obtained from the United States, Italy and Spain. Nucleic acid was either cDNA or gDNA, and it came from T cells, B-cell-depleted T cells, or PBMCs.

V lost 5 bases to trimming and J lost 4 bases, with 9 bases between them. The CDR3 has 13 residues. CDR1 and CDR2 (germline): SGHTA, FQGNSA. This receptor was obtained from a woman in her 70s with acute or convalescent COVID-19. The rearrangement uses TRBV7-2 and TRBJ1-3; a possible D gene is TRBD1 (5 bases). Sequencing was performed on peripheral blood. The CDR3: CASSPEGGNTIYF. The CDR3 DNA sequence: TGTGCCAGCAGCCCGGAGGGGGGAAACACCATATATTTT.